The clone carrying this T cell receptor beta chain was counted at least ten times. Its antigen is still unknown. Trimming took off 7 bases at V and 6 bases at J, with 10 bases between the two ends. In germline, CDR1 is SNHLY, CDR2 FYNNEI. This CDR3 region has 13 residues. The data are from a study of T-cell reconstitution after alpha-beta-depleted transplantation in children. Notes on the study in general: Newly produced T cells mostly provided counts and TCRbeta diversity after one year, as hyperexpanded clones declined. Expanded clones from the graft, numbering several hundred, reportedly supplied alpha-beta T cells about two months after transplant. Where some patients showed high TCRbeta diversity at day 60, it came from recipient T cells and thymic progenitors that had survived.

Using unique molecular identifiers, the investigators prepared the TCRbeta library. TCRdb analysed the PCR reads with MiXCR anew, one entry per CDR3 protein. The sample lists fewer than 350,000 distinct CDR3 sequences; around 7.1% were seen once. The sequenced sample was peripheral blood, obtained 360 days after TCRalphabeta/CD19-depleted stem cell transplant. This sequence originates from a female patient under 10 years old who had a stem cell transplant for Fanconi anemia, so the T cells may come from the graft donor. The rearrangement links TRBV2 to TRBJ1-6; tentatively, D is TRBD1 (5 bases). The CDR3: CASNRDSNSPLHF. CDR3 DNA sequence: TGTGCCAGCAACCGGGACTCTAATTCACCCCTCCACTTT.